Following are 29 T cell receptor beta chains from one sample sequenced in a study of cytomegalovirus exposure and HLA in healthy donors. The PCR employed 60 Vbeta primers together with 13 Jbeta primers. This table comes from immunoSEQ multiplex PCR, and its TCRdb copy is limited to in-frame clones, with some not included. This table holds over 85,000 clones, around 68% found once. The sample taken for sequencing was PBMCs. Receptor source: a human donor in good health.

The chain carries TRBV5-4 and TRBJ2-5; 15 bases match TRBD2. Germline V CDR1 and CDR2: SGHNT, YYREEE (reference sequence). The CDR3 covers 16 residues. J gave up 6 bases and V 4 bases, and 7 bases lay outside the gene matches. The CDR3 DNA reads as TGTGCCAGCAGCCAGAGGACTAGCGGGAGGGATAAGACCCAGTACTTC. Protein: CASSQRTSGRDKTQYF. The full variable domain, completed using reference TRBV5-4 and TRBJ2-5, is ETGVTQSPTHLIKTRGQQVTLRCSSQSGHNTVSWYQQALGQGPQFIFQYYREEENGRGNFPPRFSGLQFPNYSSELNVNALELDDSALYLCASSQRTSGRDKTQYFGPGTRLLVL.

This chain uses TRBV11-2 with TRBJ2-1, with a tentative D call TRBD1 (6 bases). Germline CDR1 is SGHAT and CDR2 is FQNNGV. The V gene lost 5 bases and the J gene lost 4 bases, with 12 bases spanning the gap. This CDR3 has 14 amino acids. The CDR3 here is CASSTYRVYNEQFF. Here the CDR3 DNA reads TGTGCCAGCAGCACGTACAGGGTTTACAATGAGCAGTTCTTC.

The rearrangement links TRBV5-4 to TRBJ2-7; 11 bases align to TRBD1. The CDR3 covers 14 residues. CDR1 SGHNT and CDR2 YYREEE come from the germline V gene (reference sequence). Unmatched junction bases numbered 3, after V lost 3 bases and J lost 4 bases. DNA for the CDR3: TGTGCCAGCAGCTATGGACAGGGGGCTTACGAGCAGTACTTC. It specifies CASSYGQGAYEQYF.

V and J are TRBV5-8 and TRBJ2-1; D is unclear. Trimming cost V 1 base and J 10 bases, with 9 bases left between them. Germline V gene data show CDR1 as SGHTS and CDR2 as YDEGEE. There are 12 residues in the CDR3. CDR3 amino acids: CASSLQRFEQFF. The CDR3 DNA follows: TGTGCCAGCAGCTTGCAGAGGTTCGAGCAGTTCTTC.

This clone appeared a few times. The chain recombines TRBV11-2 with TRBJ1-1, with 7 bases lining up with TRBD1. Per germline, CDR1 SGHAT and CDR2 FQNNGV. The CDR3 is 14 amino acids. The V segment lost 4 bases and the J segment 1 base; nucleotides outside the gene matches: 3. The CDR3 is CASSSRDRNTEAFF. The CDR3 region has the DNA TGTGCCAGCAGCTCCCGGGACAGGAACACTGAAGCTTTCTTT. The variable domain in full, with the rest retrieved from reference TRBV11-2 and TRBJ1-1, is EAGVAQSPRYKIIEKRQSVAFWCNPISGHATLYWYQQILGQGPKLLIQFQNNGVVDDSQLPKDRFSAERLKGVDSTLKIQPAKLEDSAVYLCASSSRDRNTEAFFGQGTRLTVV.

This clone was seen more than once but under ten times. This chain links TRBV5-1 with TRBJ2-1; 8 bases align to TRBD2. CDR1 SGHRS and CDR2 YFSETQ come from the germline V gene. The trim removed 1 base at V and 9 bases at J, leaving 9 bases unmatched. The CDR3 runs to 15 residues. The CDR3 loop reads CASSLLSGGIGEQFF. The CDR3 DNA is TGCGCCAGCAGCTTGCTATCGGGAGGGATCGGTGAGCAGTTCTTC.

The genes are TRBV7-6 and TRBJ2-3; D might be TRBD1 (6 bases). The CDR3 consists of 14 residues. Germline-derived CDR1 and CDR2 are SGHVS and FNYEAQ. Trimming left V 4 bases short and J 5 bases short, with 13 bases between. The CDR3 region has the DNA TGTGCCAGCAGCTCGTCCGCCAGGGGAGATACGCAGTATTTT. This translates into CASSSSARGDTQYF.

The chain is built from TRBV5-1 and TRBJ1-4; D is unclear. The CDR3 is 13 amino acids. The germline V and J ends were trimmed by 3 bases and 5 bases, with 8 bases remaining between them. Germline values: CDR1 SGHRS, CDR2 YFSETQ. The CDR3 is CASSSQANEKLFF. The CDR3 DNA follows: TGCGCCAGCAGCTCCCAGGCGAATGAAAAACTGTTTTTT.

The chain links TRBV5-1 to TRBJ2-7; TRBD1 is a possible D gene (6 bases). CDR3 length equals 13 residues. Trimming stripped 0 bases from V and 5 bases from J, with 9 bases between. Germline V gene sequence: CDR1 SGHRS, CDR2 YFSETQ. The CDR3 loop is CASSLGQVNEQYF. The DNA of the CDR3 is TGCGCCAGCAGCTTGGGACAGGTTAACGAGCAGTACTTC.

The V gene is TRBV5-1, the J gene TRBJ2-7; 9 positions agree with TRBD1. CDR3 length: 14 amino acids. V shed 4 bases and J 3 bases; nucleotides not matched to a gene: 5. Germline assignment: CDR1 SGHRS and CDR2 YFSETQ. CDR3 nucleotide sequence: TGCGCCAGCAGCCCGGGGGGACAGGGCTACGAGCAGTACTTC. Translation gives CASSPGGQGYEQYF.

V usage is TRBV4-2 and J usage is TRBJ1-2, with TRBD1 identical over 9 bases. The junction had 8 bases not matched to a gene; V was cut back by 0 bases and J by 9 bases. The CDR3 has 15 residues. Looked up from germline, CDR1 is LGHNA and CDR2 is YNFKEQ. CDR3 bases: TGTGCCAGCAGCCAAGAACCCGGGACAGGGATGAGCTACACCTTC. This gives the protein CASSQEPGTGMSYTF.

The rearrangement links TRBV19 to TRBJ2-3, with D perhaps TRBD2 (5 bases). The germline gives CDR1 LNHDA, CDR2 SQIVND (reference sequence). The V end lost 9 bases, the J end lost 4 bases, and 14 bases lay between the germline ends. The CDR3 contains 13 residues. CDR3 coding DNA: TGTGCCAGCAGACCCCTAGCCGCAGATACGCAGTATTTT. Its protein product is CASRPLAADTQYF. The entire variable domain, with the rest obtained from reference TRBV19 and TRBJ2-3, is as follows: DGGITQSPKYLFRKEGQNVTLSCEQNLNHDAMYWYRQDPGQGLRLIYYSQIVNDFQKGDIAEGYSVSREKKESFPLTVTSAQKNPTAFYLCASRPLAADTQYFGPGTRLTVL.

The V and J genes are TRBV4-1 and TRBJ2-6; D might be TRBD1 (6 bases). Germline V gene data show CDR1 as MGHRA and CDR2 as YSYEKL. CDR3 length: 15 residues. V was pared by 6 bases and J by 4 bases, with 13 bases between. The CDR3: CASRDRAAGANVLTF. CDR3 in DNA: TGCGCCAGCAGGGACAGAGCGGCCGGGGCCAACGTCCTGACTTTC.

V and J are TRBV4-1 and TRBJ2-7; TRBD1 matches 10 bases. The CDR3 sequence is 14 residues long. The germline gives CDR1 MGHRA, CDR2 YSYEKL. V dropped 4 bases and J dropped 5; count of bases not matched to a gene: 5. CDR3 in amino acids: CASSPGQGEDEQYF. For the CDR3, the DNA is TGCGCCAGCAGCCCCGGACAGGGGGAGGACGAGCAGTACTTC.

This clone was recorded a few times. The same CDR3 can be traced to other DNA sequences in this sample. The J gene is TRBJ2-7, the V gene TRBV7-3; 7 bases align to TRBD1. Per germline, CDR1 SGHTA and CDR2 FQGTGA. Trimming cost V 4 bases and J 7 bases; bases outside gene matches: 7. The CDR3 extends over 13 amino acids. The CDR3 DNA reads TGTGCCAGCAGCTCCACACCAGGGGGTGAGCAGTACTTC. Its translation: CASSSTPGGEQYF.

The gene calls are TRBV7-8 and TRBJ2-3; 11 positions match TRBD2. Germline CDR1 reads SGHVS; CDR2 reads FQNEAQ. The CDR3 length is 15 residues. Here the CDR3 reads CAARPGLADTDTQYF. Written as DNA, the CDR3 is TGTGCAGCAAGGCCGGGACTAGCGGACACAGATACGCAGTATTTT.

The J gene is TRBJ1-4, the V gene TRBV30; 9 bases fit TRBD1. The CDR3 is 12 residues long. Germline values: CDR1 GTSNPN, CDR2 SVGIG (reference sequence). V dropped 7 bases and J dropped 8; count of bases not matched to a gene: 5. The CDR3 is CALQGAGEKLFF. CDR3 bases: TGTGCCTTACAGGGGGCAGGGGAAAAACTGTTTTTT.

V gene TRBV10-3 combines with J gene TRBJ2-2; tentatively, D is TRBD1 (6 bases). From germline, CDR1 is ENHRY and CDR2 SYGVKD. The V end lost 3 bases, the J end lost 0 bases, and 20 bases lay between the germline ends. CDR3 length equals 19 residues. The CDR3 DNA follows: TGTGCCATCAGTGAAGCCGGGACAATTCTCCCCACGAACACCGGGGAGCTGTTTTTT. Amino acids: CAISEAGTILPTNTGELFF.

The V and J genes are TRBV5-4 and TRBJ1-2; TRBD1 matches at 7 bases. Germline trimming cut 4 bases from V and 6 bases from J; bases unmatched to any gene: 15. The germline V gene has CDR1 SGHNT and CDR2 YYREEE (reference sequence). This CDR3 contains 16 residues. The CDR3 loop is CASSTDLFSGGHGYTF. DNA of the CDR3: TGTGCCAGCAGCACCGACCTTTTTTCAGGGGGGCATGGCTACACCTTC.

This clone was picked up one time. The V and J genes are TRBV19 and TRBJ1-2; 8 positions agree with TRBD1. This CDR3 has 15 amino acids. J was trimmed by 4 bases and V by 5 bases; bases with no gene match: 9. From germline, CDR1 is LNHDA and CDR2 SQIVND (reference sequence). CDR3 residues: CASSSGTGASYGYTF. The CDR3 DNA reads as TGTGCCAGTAGTTCCGGGACAGGCGCCTCCTATGGCTACACCTTC.

Only one count was recorded for this clone. This chain uses TRBV19 with TRBJ2-1, with D perhaps matching TRBD2 (6 bases). Germline V gene lookup returns CDR1 LNHDA and CDR2 SQIVND (reference sequence). V dropped 3 bases and J dropped 1 base, with 13 bases sitting between them. The CDR3 extends over 16 amino acids. The CDR3 sequence is CASSIQAGRSYNEQFF. CDR3 nucleotides: TGTGCCAGTAGTATTCAAGCGGGTCGATCCTACAATGAGCAGTTCTTC. Variable domain in full (rest from reference TRBV19 and TRBJ2-1): DGGITQSPKYLFRKEGQNVTLSCEQNLNHDAMYWYRQDPGQGLRLIYYSQIVNDFQKGDIAEGYSVSREKKESFPLTVTSAQKNPTAFYLCASSIQAGRSYNEQFFGPGTRLTVL.

The rearrangement links TRBV29-1 to TRBJ2-7; TRBD2 matches at 12 bases. J gave up 2 bases and V 6 bases, and 2 bases lay outside the gene matches. The CDR3 consists of 13 residues. Germline V gene data show CDR1 as SQVTM and CDR2 as ANQGSEA. CDR3 nucleotide sequence: TGCAGCGTCCTAGCGGGAGGGACCTACGAGCAGTACTTC. This sequence encodes CSVLAGGTYEQYF.

J is TRBJ1-5 and V is TRBV6-5; 8 bases align to TRBD1. Trimming removed 6 bases from V and 6 bases from J; junction bases left unmatched: 7. From germline, CDR1 is MNHEY and CDR2 SVGAGI. The CDR3 totals 14 residues. The CDR3 loop reads CASSPDRGSQPQHF. The CDR3 coding sequence is TGTGCCAGCAGCCCAGACAGGGGAAGTCAGCCCCAGCATTTT.

V and J are TRBV10-3 and TRBJ2-5; 13 bases are shared with TRBD2. The length of the CDR3 is 15 residues. The germline CDR1 and CDR2 sequences are ENHRY and SYGVKD. V dropped 9 bases and J dropped 1; count of bases not matched to a gene: 5. CDR3 nucleotides: TGTGCCATAAGGACTAGCGGGAGCAGCCAAGAGACCCAGTACTTC. Protein sequence: CAIRTSGSSQETQYF.

V usage is TRBV18 and J usage is TRBJ2-4; no clear D. CDR1 and CDR2 from the germline V gene are KGHSH and LQKENI. V was cut by 3 bases and J by 2 bases, with 14 bases left in between. The CDR3 totals 16 residues. The CDR3 here is CASSPVASTPKNIQYF. The CDR3, as DNA: TGTGCCAGCTCACCGGTTGCGTCTACCCCCAAAAACATTCAGTACTTC.

This clone turned up a few times. The chain's CDR3 is CASSQDDRKTEAFF. The CDR3 nucleotides are TGCGCCAGCAGCCAAGACGACAGGAAAACTGAAGCTTTCTTT. The rearrangement links TRBV4-1 to TRBJ1-1, with D possibly TRBD1 on 6 matching bases. In germline, CDR1 is MGHRA, CDR2 YSYEKL. The length of the CDR3 is 14 residues. With 0 bases removed from V and 5 bases from J, the gap between germline ends came to 10 bases.

The chain uses TRBV7-9 and TRBJ2-5; 13 bases align to TRBD2. Judging by the DNA end, TRBJ2-7 fits better; the J call may be wrong. The CDR3 is 16 residues long. The germline gives CDR1 SEHNR, CDR2 FQNEAQ (reference sequence). The CDR3 sequence is CASSSTSGRTSYEQYF. CDR3 nucleotides: TGTGCCAGCAGCTCGACTAGCGGGAGGACCTCCTACGAGCAGTACTTC.

The CDR3 DNA reads as TGCGCCAGCAGCAGCGGGAGTTGGGACAGACCTCAAGGAGCCAAAAACATTCAGTACTTC. Translated, it gives CASSSGSWDRPQGAKNIQYF. The chain has TRBV5-1 and TRBJ2-4; possibly TRBD2 for D (8 bases). V was cut by 4 bases and J by 0 bases, with 26 bases left in between. This CDR3 region has 20 residues. CDR1 and CDR2 (germline): SGHRS, YFSETQ.

The sample holds one count of this clone. The chain employs TRBV29-1 and TRBJ2-5, with 7 bases identical to TRBD1. The DNA end is a closer match to TRBJ2-7, so the J assignment may be wrong. CDR3 length equals 11 residues. The germline V gene has CDR1 SQVTM and CDR2 ANQGSEA. CDR3 sequence: CSATTGYEQYF. The CDR3 bases are TGCAGCGCCACGACAGGGTACGAGCAGTACTTC.